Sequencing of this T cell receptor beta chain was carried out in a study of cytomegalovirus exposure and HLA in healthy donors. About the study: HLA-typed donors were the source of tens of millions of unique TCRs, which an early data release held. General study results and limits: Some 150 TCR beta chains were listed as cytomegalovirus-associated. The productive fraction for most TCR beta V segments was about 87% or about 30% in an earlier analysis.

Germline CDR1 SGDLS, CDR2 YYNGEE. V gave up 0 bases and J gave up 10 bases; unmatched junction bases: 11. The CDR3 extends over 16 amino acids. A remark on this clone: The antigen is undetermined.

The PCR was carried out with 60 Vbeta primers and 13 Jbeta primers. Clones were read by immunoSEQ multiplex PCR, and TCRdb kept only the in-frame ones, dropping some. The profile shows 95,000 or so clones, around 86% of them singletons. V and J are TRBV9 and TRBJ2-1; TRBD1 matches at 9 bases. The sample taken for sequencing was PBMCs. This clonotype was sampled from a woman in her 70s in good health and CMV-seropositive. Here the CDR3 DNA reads TGTGCCAGCAGCGTAGGTGTACAGGGGGCGCAGGGGGAGCAGTTCTTC. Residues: CASSVGVQGAQGEQFF.